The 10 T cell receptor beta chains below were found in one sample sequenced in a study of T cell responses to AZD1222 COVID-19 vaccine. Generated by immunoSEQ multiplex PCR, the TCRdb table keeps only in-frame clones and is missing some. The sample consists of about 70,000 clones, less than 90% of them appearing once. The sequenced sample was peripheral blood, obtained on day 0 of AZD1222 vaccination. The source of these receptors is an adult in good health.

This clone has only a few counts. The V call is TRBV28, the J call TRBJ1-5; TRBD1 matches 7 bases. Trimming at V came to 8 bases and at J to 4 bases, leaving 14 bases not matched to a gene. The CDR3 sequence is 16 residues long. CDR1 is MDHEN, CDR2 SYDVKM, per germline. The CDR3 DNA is TGTGCCAGCCCTCCCCGGGACAGCCAACCAAATCAGCCCCAGCATTTT. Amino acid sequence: CASPPRDSQPNQPQHF.

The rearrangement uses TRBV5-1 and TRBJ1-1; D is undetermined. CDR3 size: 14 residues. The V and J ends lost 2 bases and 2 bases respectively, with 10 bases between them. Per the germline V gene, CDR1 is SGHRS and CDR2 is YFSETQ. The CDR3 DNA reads TGCGCCAGCAGCTTTCTCACGGATAACACTGAAGCTTTCTTT. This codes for CASSFLTDNTEAFF. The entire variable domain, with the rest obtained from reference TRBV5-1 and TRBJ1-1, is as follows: KAGVTQTPRYLIKTRGQQVTLSCSPISGHRSVSWYQQTPGQGLQFLFEYFSETQRNKGNFPGRFSGRQFSNSRSEMNVSTLELGDSALYLCASSFLTDNTEAFFGQGTRLTVV.

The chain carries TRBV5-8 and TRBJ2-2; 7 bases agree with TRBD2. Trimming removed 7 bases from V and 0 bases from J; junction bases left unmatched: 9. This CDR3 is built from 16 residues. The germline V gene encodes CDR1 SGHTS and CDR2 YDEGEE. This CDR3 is CASGQRGGANTGELFF. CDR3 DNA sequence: TGTGCCAGCGGCCAACGTGGGGGGGCGAACACCGGGGAGCTGTTTTTT. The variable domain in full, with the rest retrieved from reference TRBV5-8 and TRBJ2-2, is EAGVTQSPTHLIKTRGQQATLRCSPISGHTSVYWYQQALGLGLQFLLWYDEGEERNRGNFPPRFSGRQFPNYSSELNVNALELEDSALYLCASGQRGGANTGELFFGEGSRLTVL.

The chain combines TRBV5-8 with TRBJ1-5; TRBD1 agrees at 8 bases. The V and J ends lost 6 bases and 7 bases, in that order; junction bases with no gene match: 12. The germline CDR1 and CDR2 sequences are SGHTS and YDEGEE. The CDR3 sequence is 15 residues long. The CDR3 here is CASILGTGRGQPQHF. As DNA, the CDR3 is TGTGCCAGCATTTTAGGGACAGGCCGCGGGCAGCCCCAGCATTTT.

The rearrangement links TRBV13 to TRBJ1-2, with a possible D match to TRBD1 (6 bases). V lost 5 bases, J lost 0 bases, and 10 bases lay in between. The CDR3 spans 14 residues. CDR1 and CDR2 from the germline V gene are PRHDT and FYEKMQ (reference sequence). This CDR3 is CASSTRTANYGYTF. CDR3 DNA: TGTGCCAGCAGCACCCGGACAGCTAACTATGGCTACACCTTC.

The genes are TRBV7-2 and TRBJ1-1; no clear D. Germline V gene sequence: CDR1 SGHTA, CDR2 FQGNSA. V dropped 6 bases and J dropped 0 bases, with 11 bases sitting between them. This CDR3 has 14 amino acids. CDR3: CASRLGSMNTEAFF. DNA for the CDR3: TGTGCCAGCAGACTAGGATCTATGAACACTGAAGCTTTCTTT.

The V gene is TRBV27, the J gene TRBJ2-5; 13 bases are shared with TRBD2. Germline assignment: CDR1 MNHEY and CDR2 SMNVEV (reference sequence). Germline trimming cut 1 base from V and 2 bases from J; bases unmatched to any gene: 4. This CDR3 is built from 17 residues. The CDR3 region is CASSLWGLAGRQETQYF. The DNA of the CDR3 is TGTGCCAGCAGTTTATGGGGACTAGCGGGGAGACAAGAGACCCAGTACTTC.

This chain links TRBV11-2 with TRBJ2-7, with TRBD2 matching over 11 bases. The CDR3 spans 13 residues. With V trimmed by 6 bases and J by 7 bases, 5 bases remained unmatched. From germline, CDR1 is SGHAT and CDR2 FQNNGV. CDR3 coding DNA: TGTGCCAGCAGTAGCGGGGGGGCAGGGGAGCAGTACTTC. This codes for CASSSGGAGEQYF.

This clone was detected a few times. The CDR3 nucleotides read TGTGCCAGCAGTGGATACGGGATTTCTATAGGCTACACCTTC. Amino acids: CASSGYGISIGYTF. The rearrangement uses TRBV25-1 and TRBJ1-2; D gene ambiguous. CDR1 is MGHDK, CDR2 SYGVNS, per germline. Trimming took off 4 bases at V and 8 bases at J, with 17 bases between the two ends. The CDR3 has 14 amino acids.

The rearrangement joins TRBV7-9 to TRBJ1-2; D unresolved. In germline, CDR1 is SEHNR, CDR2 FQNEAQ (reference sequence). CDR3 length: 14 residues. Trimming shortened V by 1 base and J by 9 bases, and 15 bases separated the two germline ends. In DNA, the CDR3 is TGTGCCAGCAGCTTAGTTGGCGGGGTTGGTAGCTACACCTTC. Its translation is CASSLVGGVGSYTF.